The 25 T cell receptor beta chains presented below share a single source sample, sequenced in a study of blood T cell repertoires in COVID-19. TCRdb's copy holds only in-frame clones and misses some; the assay was immunoSEQ multiplex PCR. The sample records 250,000 to 350,000 clones, 85% to 90% being singletons. The sample consisted of PBMCs or T cells enriched from blood (not recorded which). Receptor source: a young woman with acute COVID-19.

The chain is built from TRBV5-8 and TRBJ2-5; 7 positions agree with TRBD1. The V segment lost 0 bases and the J segment 5 bases; nucleotides outside the gene matches: 7. The V gene's germline CDR1 is SGHTS and CDR2 YDEGEE. The CDR3 spans 15 residues. This chain's CDR3 is CASSLASFRGETQYF. As DNA, the CDR3 is TGTGCCAGCAGCTTGGCCAGTTTCAGGGGGGAGACCCAGTACTTC.

The J gene is TRBJ2-7, the V gene TRBV5-1, with a tentative D call TRBD1 (5 bases). The CDR3 has 16 amino acids. Trimming removed 1 base from V and 2 bases from J, with 16 bases in between. The germline V gene has CDR1 SGHRS and CDR2 YFSETQ. The CDR3 reads CASSLSTPDSTYEQYF. DNA of the CDR3: TGCGCCAGCAGCTTGTCTACGCCCGACAGTACCTACGAGCAGTACTTC.

The chain employs TRBV6-4 and TRBJ2-1; 12 bases line up with TRBD1. Germline trimming cut 8 bases from V and 8 bases from J; bases unmatched to any gene: 13. This CDR3 is 16 amino acids long. Germline CDR1 reads MRHNA; CDR2 reads SNTAGT. CDR3 in amino acids: CASSASGTGGADEQFF. The DNA for the CDR3 is TGTGCCAGCTCCGCCTCCGGGACAGGGGGCGCGGATGAGCAGTTCTTC.

The chain is built from TRBV11-3 and TRBJ2-2, with 11 bases identical to TRBD2. V was pared by 3 bases and J by 4 bases, with 7 bases of the junction left unmatched. Germline CDR1 and CDR2: SGHNT and YENEEA. This CDR3 has 17 residues. The CDR3: CASSFGLAGGGTGELFF. The CDR3 DNA sequence: TGTGCCAGCAGCTTTGGCCTAGCGGGAGGTGGCACCGGGGAGCTGTTTTTT.

This clone was recorded a few times. The rearrangement links TRBV23-1 to TRBJ2-7; D unresolved. TRBV23-1 is an open reading frame whose function is uncertain. CDR3 size: 15 residues. V was cut by 4 bases and J by 2 bases, with 15 bases left in between. CDR3 sequence (DNA): TGCGCCAGCAGTCCCCATCACGGGTCAACCTACGAGCAGTACTTC. This sequence encodes CASSPHHGSTYEQYF.

The V call is TRBV28, the J call TRBJ1-3, with 8 positions matching TRBD1. The CDR3 is 15 amino acids. After removal of 3 bases from V and 8 bases from J, the junction contained 9 bases not matched to a gene. Germline CDR1 MDHEN, CDR2 SYDVKM. The CDR3 loop reads CASSLKDRDKDTIYF. CDR3 nucleotides: TGTGCCAGCAGTTTGAAGGACAGGGATAAGGACACCATATATTTT. The complete variable domain, with remaining parts taken from reference TRBV28 and TRBJ1-3, reads DVKVTQSSRYLVKRTGEKVFLECVQDMDHENMFWYRQDPGLGLRLIYFSYDVKMKEKGDIPEGYSVSREKKERFSLILESASTNQTSMYLCASSLKDRDKDTIYFGEGSWLTVV.

The gene calls are TRBV27 and TRBJ2-6; tentatively, D is TRBD2 (6 bases). With 6 bases removed from V and 3 bases from J, the gap between germline ends came to 24 bases. This CDR3 is built from 19 residues. Germline lookup yields CDR1 MNHEY and CDR2 SMNVEV (reference sequence). Here the CDR3 DNA reads TGTGCCAGCAGCCCGAGGCGGGGCCAGGGTACATTTGGGGCCAACGTCCTGACTTTC. Translated: CASSPRRGQGTFGANVLTF. The whole variable domain, remainder taken from reference TRBV27 and TRBJ2-6, is EAQVTQNPRYLITVTGKKLTVTCSQNMNHEYMSWYRQDPGLGLRQIYYSMNVEVTDKGDVPEGYKVSRKEKRNFPLILESPSPNQTSLYFCASSPRRGQGTFGANVLTFGAGSRLTVL.

The chain joins TRBV10-1 to TRBJ2-7; TRBD1 is a possible D gene (6 bases). CDR3 size: 15 residues. CDR1 is WNHNN, CDR2 SYGVQD, per germline (reference sequence). V was pared by 0 bases and J by 1 base, with 10 bases between. The chain's CDR3 is CASSESSDSSYEQYF. Written as DNA, the CDR3 is TGCGCCAGCAGTGAGTCATCGGACAGTTCCTACGAGCAGTACTTC.

The chain employs TRBV5-1 and TRBJ2-5; 7 bases are a match to TRBD1. CDR1 and CDR2 (germline): SGHRS, YFSETQ. This CDR3 comprises 13 residues. Losses at the gene ends were 4 bases for V and 5 bases for J; bases not matched to a gene: 5. This CDR3 reads CASSRGLEETQYF. The CDR3 DNA reads TGCGCCAGCAGCAGGGGGCTCGAGGAGACCCAGTACTTC.

Note on this clone: At one boundary the junction diverges from the germline segment, which might be a read error. CDR3: CASSSQAGAQNIQYF. CDR3 sequence (DNA): TGTGCCAGCAGTTCCCAAGCGGGAGCCCAAAACATTCAGTACTTC. This sequence joins TRBV28 and TRBJ2-4; the match to TRBD2 covers 8 bases. Germline V lookup: CDR1 MDHEN, CDR2 SYDVKM. CDR3 length: 15 amino acids.

The CDR3 nucleotides are TGTGCCAGCAGTTTATATTCCGGGACTAGCGGCGTCTACGAGCAGTACTTC. The encoded protein is CASSLYSGTSGVYEQYF. The genes are TRBV28 and TRBJ2-7, with 11 nucleotides matching TRBD2. Germline loops: CDR1 MDHEN, CDR2 SYDVKM. V dropped 1 base and J dropped 3; count of bases not matched to a gene: 8. CDR3 length equals 17 residues.

This chain joins TRBV5-1 and TRBJ1-1; weak D call: TRBD1 (6 bases). Trimming cost V 4 bases and J 1 base, with 14 bases left between them. Germline values: CDR1 SGHRS, CDR2 YFSETQ. This CDR3 contains 15 residues. CDR3 DNA: TGCGCCAGCAGCATGCCACAGGGCCCGAACACTGAAGCTTTCTTT. Its protein is CASSMPQGPNTEAFF.

This chain uses TRBV12-5 with TRBJ2-3; TRBD2 matches 7 bases. After removal of 0 bases from V and 6 bases from J, the junction contained 12 bases not matched to a gene. Germline CDR1 is LGHNT and CDR2 is FRNRAP. CDR3 size: 17 residues. CDR3 DNA: TGTGCTAGTGGTTTGGTACGGTTCGGCGGGAGAATGGATACGCAGTATTTT. Encoded protein: CASGLVRFGGRMDTQYF. Filled out from reference TRBV12-5 and TRBJ2-3, the complete variable domain reads DARVTQTPRHKVTEMGQEVTMRCQPILGHNTVFWYRQTMMQGLELLAYFRNRAPLDDSGMPKDRFSAEMPDATLATLKIQPSEPRDSAVYFCASGLVRFGGRMDTQYFGPGTRLTVL.

V and J are TRBV4-2 and TRBJ2-3; D is unresolved. The CDR3 consists of 14 residues. Germline assignment: CDR1 LGHNA and CDR2 YNFKEQ. V shed 1 base and J shed 5 bases, with 10 bases lying between them. CDR3 in amino acids: CASSQGVEVDTQYF. The CDR3 DNA reads as TGTGCCAGCAGCCAAGGAGTCGAAGTAGATACGCAGTATTTT.

The chain carries TRBV7-9 and TRBJ1-4, with D possibly being TRBD1 (5 bases). The germline V gene encodes CDR1 SEHNR and CDR2 FQNEAQ (reference sequence). V was clipped by 2 bases and J by 7 bases, with 17 bases between them. There are 16 residues in the CDR3. The CDR3 loop is CASSLRGIGVGEKLFF. The CDR3 nucleotides are TGTGCCAGCAGCTTACGGGGGATAGGCGTAGGTGAAAAACTGTTTTTT.

The V and J genes are TRBV11-2 and TRBJ2-3; D perhaps matches TRBD1 (6 bases). V lost 1 base, J lost 2 bases, and 10 bases lay in between. CDR1 is SGHAT, CDR2 FQNNGV, per germline. The CDR3 totals 15 residues. CDR3 DNA: TGTGCCAGCAGCTTAGGGCAGGGGCCCACAGATACGCAGTATTTT. It codes for CASSLGQGPTDTQYF.

The V gene is TRBV6-5, the J gene TRBJ2-3; D is possibly TRBD2 (5 bases). The CDR3 contains 15 residues. Germline assignment: CDR1 MNHEY and CDR2 SVGAGI. V lost 4 bases, J lost 6 bases, and 17 bases lay in between. CDR3 in DNA: TGTGCCAGCAGTTTAAGAGGGCCCACACAGGATACGCAGTATTTT. Its translation: CASSLRGPTQDTQYF.

This clone appeared once. The V and J genes are TRBV11-2 and TRBJ2-1, with D perhaps TRBD2 (7 bases). The germline V gene has CDR1 SGHAT and CDR2 FQNNGV. Trimming removed 11 bases from V and 3 bases from J, with 17 bases in between. There are 14 residues in the CDR3. For the CDR3, the DNA is TGTGCCTCCGCGGGGGCTAGAAACTACAATGAGCAGTTCTTC. Its translation is CASAGARNYNEQFF. The entire variable domain, with the rest obtained from reference TRBV11-2 and TRBJ2-1, is as follows: EAGVAQSPRYKIIEKRQSVAFWCNPISGHATLYWYQQILGQGPKLLIQFQNNGVVDDSQLPKDRFSAERLKGVDSTLKIQPAKLEDSAVYLCASAGARNYNEQFFGPGTRLTVL.

The chain carries TRBV9 and TRBJ2-1; a weak D match, TRBD2 (5 bases). The CDR3 length is 17 residues. CDR1 SGDLS and CDR2 YYNGEE come from the germline V gene. Trimming cost V 2 bases and J 5 bases, with 20 bases left between them. CDR3 in amino acids: CASSVGVWEKFDNEQFF. DNA for the CDR3: TGTGCCAGCAGCGTGGGCGTTTGGGAGAAGTTCGACAATGAGCAGTTCTTC.

This chain uses TRBV27 with TRBJ1-2; 8 bases match TRBD1. Unmatched junction bases numbered 13, after V lost 6 bases and J lost 7 bases. Germline-derived CDR1 and CDR2 are MNHEY and SMNVEV (reference sequence). The CDR3 runs to 15 residues. The CDR3 sequence: CASRPAGQVLSGYTF. The CDR3 nucleotides are TGTGCCAGCAGGCCTGCGGGACAGGTGCTGTCTGGCTACACCTTC.

The rearrangement joins TRBV20-1 to TRBJ2-7; TRBD1 aligns across 12 bases. J gave up 4 bases and V 3 bases, and 7 bases lay outside the gene matches. This CDR3 contains 15 residues. Germline V gives CDR1 DFQATT, CDR2 SNEGSKA (reference sequence). The CDR3 DNA sequence: TGCAGTGCTAGTCCGGGACAGGGGGCAAGTTACGAGCAGTACTTC. It codes for CSASPGQGASYEQYF.

The V and J genes are TRBV5-8 and TRBJ2-7; possibly TRBD2 for D (6 bases). The V gene lost 7 bases and the J gene lost 4 bases, with 18 bases spanning the gap. CDR3 length equals 14 residues. Germline values: CDR1 SGHTS, CDR2 YDEGEE. The CDR3 region has the DNA TGTGCCAGCCGACGCCCCGGGAGTAAGTACGAGCAGTACTTC. It specifies CASRRPGSKYEQYF.

This clone was counted at least ten times. The rearrangement links TRBV28 to TRBJ2-1; TRBD2 matches 8 bases. The CDR3 is made up of 16 amino acids. Looked up from germline, CDR1 is MDHEN and CDR2 is SYDVKM. The ends lost 4 bases at V and 1 base at J; junction bases unmatched: 6. As DNA, the CDR3 is TGTGCCAGCAGTTCACCGGGACTAGGTTCCTACAATGAGCAGTTCTTC. Its translation is CASSSPGLGSYNEQFF.

The chain has TRBV27 and TRBJ1-1; the D is unclear. CDR3 size: 14 residues. The ends were cut back, 6 bases at V and 3 bases at J, with 14 bases in the middle. The germline CDR1 and CDR2 sequences are MNHEY and SMNVEV (reference sequence). CDR3 sequence (DNA): TGTGCCAGCAGACGACCGATGAGGGACACTGAAGCTTTCTTT. This encodes CASRRPMRDTEAFF.

The CDR3 region has the DNA TGTGCCACCCAGCGGGGGGGCTCGGGCTATGGCTACACCTTC. This translates into CATQRGGSGYGYTF. This chain joins TRBV7-2 and TRBJ1-2; D might be TRBD1 (6 bases). Germline V lookup: CDR1 SGHTA, CDR2 FQGNSA. The V end was cut by 10 bases, the J end by 4 bases, with 19 bases between. This CDR3 spans 14 amino acids.